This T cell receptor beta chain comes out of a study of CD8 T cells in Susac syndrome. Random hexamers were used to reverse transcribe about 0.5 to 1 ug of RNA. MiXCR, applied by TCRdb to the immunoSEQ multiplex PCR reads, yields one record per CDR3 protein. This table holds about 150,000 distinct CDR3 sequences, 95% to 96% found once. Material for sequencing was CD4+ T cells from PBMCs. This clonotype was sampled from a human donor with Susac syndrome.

The CDR3 DNA reads as TGCAGTGCTAGAGTAAGGCAGCACGAGCAGTACTTC. Residues: CSARVRQHEQYF. V gene TRBV20-1 combines with J gene TRBJ2-7; D unclear. Germline CDR1 reads DFQATT; CDR2 reads SNEGSKA (reference sequence). This CDR3 region has 12 residues. V shed 1 base and J shed 5 bases, with 9 bases lying between them.